The rows below give T cell receptor beta chains drawn from one sample of a study of blood T cell repertoires in COVID-19. Repertoires were generated with immunoSEQ multiplex PCR, while TCRdb's copy carries only in-frame clones and drops some. Here the sample spans 180,000 or so clones, approximately 84% being singletons. The sample was PBMCs or T cells enriched from blood (not recorded which). The receptor source for this set is a human donor with acute COVID-19. The donor label of this sample is uncertain. CDR3s include the opening cysteine and the closing phenylalanine or tryptophan. D genes are given only for firm matches. Only part of the rows carry a size: once, few, many, or a class if the clone is expanded.

.,.,TRBV24-1,TRBJ1-5,14,TGTGCCACCAGTGGCCCCCAGGAAAATCAGCCCCAGCATTTT,CATSGPQENQPQHF
.,.,TRBV20-1,TRBJ2-7,11,TGCAGTGCTTTACAGGGCGCCGAGCAGTACTTC,CSALQGAEQYF
.,.,TRBV12-3/TRBV12-4,TRBJ1-6,11,TGTGCCAGCAGTTCCGGGTCACCCCTCCACTTT,CASSSGSPLHF
.,TRBD2,TRBV5-5,TRBJ2-3,15,TGTGCCAGCCGGGGGGGAAGATACGGCACAGATACGCAGTATTTT,CASRGGRYGTDTQYF
.,.,TRBV6-6,TRBJ2-7,12,TGTGCCACGGGGGACTTGGCGGGGGAGCAGTACTTC,CATGDLAGEQYF
.,.,TRBV7-2,TRBJ1-3,15,TGTGCCAGCAGCTTAAACAGAATAGCTGGAAACACCATATATTTT,CASSLNRIAGNTIYF
once,.,TRBV25-1,TRBJ2-5,16,TGTGCCAGCAGTGGAGGAGGGAACAGGATGGCAGAGACCCAGTACTTC,CASSGGGNRMAETQYF
few,TRBD1,TRBV18,TRBJ2-7,15,TGTGCCAGCTCACCAGGGACAGGTGCCGACTACGAGCAGTACTTC,CASSPGTGADYEQYF
.,.,TRBV19,TRBJ2-7,15,TGTGCCAGTAGTCTTCGGGACGGGGGAAACTACGAGCAGTACTTC,CASSLRDGGNYEQYF
.,TRBD1,TRBV18,TRBJ2-7,15,TGTGCCAGCTCGTCGGGACAGGGGGGCTCCTACGAGCAGTACTTC,CASSSGQGGSYEQYF
.,.,TRBV19,TRBJ1-6,17,TGTGCCAGTAGTACAACCCTTACTACCCTCACCAGTTCACCCCTCCACTTT,CASSTTLTTLTSSPLHF
.,.,TRBV6-5,TRBJ1-2,14,TGTGCCAGCAGTTACTCGACCAGGGGCTATGGCTACACCTTC,CASSYSTRGYGYTF
.,TRBD2,TRBV12-5,TRBJ2-1,17,TGTGCTAGTGGTTTGAAACCCCCGGGACTAGCGGCACATGAGCAGTTCTTC,CASGLKPPGLAAHEQFF
.,.,TRBV5-4,TRBJ1-2,14,TGTGCCAGCAGCTTGGGCCCCGAGGACTATGGCTACACCTTC,CASSLGPEDYGYTF
.,TRBD2,TRBV2,TRBJ2-5,12,TGTGCCAGTGGGGGGGGCCAAGAGACCCAGTACTTC,CASGGGQETQYF
.,TRBD1,TRBV7-2,TRBJ1-2,14,TGTGCCAGCAGCCCAGGACAGGGGATCTATGGCTACACCTTC,CASSPGQGIYGYTF
.,TRBD2,TRBV4-1,TRBJ2-1,18,TGCGCCAGCAGCCAAGATCCTAGCGGGGGGCCCCCCTACAATGAGCAGTTCTTC,CASSQDPSGGPPYNEQFF
.,.,TRBV12-3/TRBV12-4,TRBJ1-2,11,TGTGCCAGCAGTTCTGAGGATGGCTACACCTTC,CASSSEDGYTF
once,TRBD1,TRBV3-1/TRBV3-2,TRBJ1-2,14,TGTGCCAGCAGCCAAGCCAGGGGGAACTATGGCTACACCTTC,CASSQARGNYGYTF
.,TRBD2,TRBV6-1,TRBJ2-5,15,TGTGCCAGCAGTGAACAGGCGGGGGGGCCGGAGACCCAGTACTTC,CASSEQAGGPETQYF
.,.,TRBV7-2,TRBJ2-7,17,TGTGCCAGCAGCTTATCATCAGCGACAGGTTCACCCTACGAGCAGTACTTC,CASSLSSATGSPYEQYF
.,.,TRBV3-1/TRBV3-2,TRBJ2-3,15,TGTGCCAGCAGCCAAGATGGCGGGCGGGGTTTGGCGCAGTATTTT,CASSQDGGRGLAQYF
.,.,TRBV5-6,TRBJ2-1,17,TGTGCCAGCAGTTTCGTCGTAGGATCCAGCGGATACAATGAGCAGTTCTTC,CASSFVVGSSGYNEQFF
.,.,TRBV7-2,TRBJ2-3,14,TGTGCCAGCAGCTTTGAGTTAGCCCCAGATACGCAGTATTTT,CASSFELAPDTQYF
.,.,TRBV27,TRBJ1-4,14,TGTGCCAGCAGCCAAAACCCAGGAGGGGAAAAACTGTTTTTT,CASSQNPGGEKLFF
once,.,TRBV30,TRBJ1-1,11,TGTGCTTGGATCCAGAACACTGAAGCTTTCTTT,CAWIQNTEAFF
.,TRBD1,TRBV19,TRBJ1-1,15,TGTGCCAGTAGTATAGCGGGACAGGGGAACACTGAAGCTTTCTTT,CASSIAGQGNTEAFF
.,TRBD1,TRBV30,TRBJ1-2,14,TGTGCCTGGGCACAGGGGGTATCTAACTATGGCTACACCTTC,CAWAQGVSNYGYTF
.,TRBD1,TRBV18,TRBJ2-1,15,TGTGCCAGCTCACCGGGACAGACCTCCTACAATGAGCAGTTCTTC,CASSPGQTSYNEQFF
.,.,TRBV4-1,TRBJ2-4,16,TGCGCCAGCAGCCAATTCCCTATCGTAGCCAAAAACATTCAGTACTTC,CASSQFPIVAKNIQYF
.,.,TRBV19,TRBJ2-2,18,TGTGCCAGTAGTCTCCAGCGGCTGACCCAAGTAGACACCGGGGAGCTGTTTTTT,CASSLQRLTQVDTGELFF
few,TRBD1,TRBV6-5,TRBJ2-2,14,TGTGCCAGCACCGGGACAGTGAACACCGGGGAGCTGTTTTTT,CASTGTVNTGELFF
few,TRBD1,TRBV30,TRBJ1-2,15,TGTGCCTGGATGCGGGACAGGGCCTTGTCGGGCGGCTACACCTTC,CAWMRDRALSGGYTF
few,.,TRBV5-1,TRBJ2-2,14,TGCGCCAGCAGCTCCGGGTGGAACACCGGGGAGCTGTTTTTT,CASSSGWNTGELFF
.,.,TRBV27,TRBJ1-5,15,TGTGCCAGCAGTCCTCGGGGGTATAGCAATCAGCCCCAGCATTTT,CASSPRGYSNQPQHF
.,TRBD1,TRBV13,TRBJ1-1,15,TGTGCCAGCAGCTTCCAGGGGGCTATGGGTACTGAAGCTTTCTTT,CASSFQGAMGTEAFF
.,.,TRBV19,TRBJ1-6,13,TGTGCCAGTAGCACGTTGAGGAATTCACCCCTCCACTTT,CASSTLRNSPLHF
.,.,TRBV11-2,TRBJ2-2,15,TGTGCCAGCAGCTCCGTCCCCAGGGGGGCCGGGGAGCTGTTTTTT,CASSSVPRGAGELFF
few,.,TRBV7-9,TRBJ2-7,11,TGTGCCAGCAGCCTCGGGGACGAGCAGTACTTC,CASSLGDEQYF